The rows below give T cell receptor beta chains drawn from one sample of a study of blood T cell repertoires in COVID-19. Assay used: immunoSEQ multiplex PCR; TCRdb lists only in-frame clones, some missing. The table has approximately 400,000 clones, 90% to 95% seen once. The specimen was PBMCs or T cells enriched from blood (not recorded which). The receptors shown here come from a woman aged 40-49 years who had been exposed to COVID-19. The CDR3 runs from the conserved cysteine through the conserved F or W. A D gene is named only where the DNA matches it firmly. The size entry is marked missing in some rows and otherwise reads once, few, many or a size class.

TRBJ2-1,TRBD2,TRBV7-2,NA,CASSLTSGSLNEQFF,TGTGCCAGCAGCTTAACTAGCGGGAGTCTCAATGAGCAGTTCTTC
TRBJ2-7,NA,TRBV30,NA,CALSRGSSYEQYF,TGTGCCTTGAGCAGGGGAAGCTCCTACGAGCAGTACTTC
TRBJ1-2,NA,TRBV5-5,NA,CASSLARGLDGYTF,TGTGCCAGCAGCTTGGCCCGGGGGTTGGATGGCTACACCTTC
TRBJ1-1,NA,TRBV11-2,NA,CASSLRGQNMNTEAFF,TGTGCCAGCAGCTTAAGGGGTCAGAATATGAACACTGAAGCTTTCTTT
TRBJ2-7,TRBD1,TRBV2,NA,CASTTDRGPYEQYF,TGTGCCAGCACCACCGACAGGGGCCCCTACGAGCAGTACTTC
TRBJ2-7,TRBD1,TRBV30,NA,CAWSFGTGNEQYF,TGTGCCTGGAGTTTCGGGACAGGGAATGAGCAGTACTTC
TRBJ2-7,TRBD2,TRBV7-2,NA,CASSLLAGGSHYEQYF,TGTGCCAGCAGCCTTCTAGCGGGAGGGAGTCACTACGAGCAGTACTTC
TRBJ2-1,NA,TRBV7-2,NA,CASSFGVGLPFGFF,TGTGCCAGCAGCTTCGGGGTAGGTCTCCCTTTTGGGTTCTTC
TRBJ2-7,TRBD2,TRBV7-6,few,CASSLAPMGGLAGSKSSYEQYF,TGTGCCAGCAGCTTAGCGCCGATGGGGGGACTAGCGGGGTCTAAAAGCTCCTACGAGCAGTACTTC
TRBJ1-3,NA,TRBV15,few,CATSRVRGEGNTIYF,TGTGCCACCAGCAGAGTCCGGGGGGAAGGAAACACCATATATTTT
TRBJ2-1,TRBD2,TRBV2,few,CAGDYGADEQFF,TGTGCCGGGGACTACGGGGCGGATGAGCAGTTCTTC
TRBJ1-6,TRBD1,TRBV5-4,NA,CASSSPRDSYNSPLHF,TGTGCCAGCAGCTCCCCACGGGACAGTTATAATTCACCCCTCCACTTT
TRBJ2-3,TRBD1,TRBV7-3,NA,CASSPRTGNTDTQYF,TGTGCCAGCAGCCCGAGGACAGGGAACACAGATACGCAGTATTTT
TRBJ1-3,NA,TRBV2,few,CASSGSGNTIYF,TGTGCCAGCAGCGGTTCTGGAAACACCATATATTTT
TRBJ2-2,TRBD1,TRBV7-9,NA,CAGGQGTGELFF,TGTGCCGGGGGACAGGGCACCGGGGAGCTGTTTTTT
TRBJ1-2,NA,TRBV20-1,NA,CSASGTSLYGYTF,TGCAGTGCTAGTGGCACGAGCCTCTATGGCTACACCTTC
TRBJ1-3,TRBD1,TRBV18,NA,CASSPTGTGLGNTIYF,TGTGCCAGCTCACCAACCGGGACAGGGCTTGGAAACACCATATATTTT
TRBJ1-1,NA,TRBV5-6,NA,CASIRGQNSLMNTEAFF,TGTGCCAGCATCCGAGGGCAGAATTCCCTAATGAACACTGAAGCTTTCTTT
TRBJ1-4,NA,TRBV19,NA,CASSPRTAANEKLFF,TGTGCCAGTAGTCCACGGACAGCCGCGAATGAAAAACTGTTTTTT
TRBJ1-1,NA,TRBV20-1,NA,CSARDGTEAFF,TGCAGTGCTCGAGACGGCACTGAAGCTTTCTTT
TRBJ2-7,TRBD2,TRBV11-1,NA,CASSQGTSGSYEQYF,TGTGCCAGCAGTCAGGGGACTAGCGGTTCCTACGAGCAGTACTTC
TRBJ1-2,NA,TRBV29-1,NA,CSVGQGRASNYGYTF,TGCAGCGTTGGCCAGGGGAGGGCTTCAAACTATGGCTACACCTTC
TRBJ2-7,TRBD2,TRBV4-3,NA,CASSLATSGGSSYEQYF,TGCGCCAGCAGCCTCGCTACTAGCGGGGGGAGCTCCTACGAGCAGTACTTC
TRBJ1-2,NA,TRBV5-1,once,CASSLETGISAQTF,TGCGCCAGCAGCTTGGAAACAGGGATCTCGGCGCAAACCTTC
TRBJ2-3,TRBD2,TRBV3-1/TRBV3-2,NA,CASSQESLAGGTDTQYF,TGTGCCAGCAGCCAAGAATCCCTAGCGGGAGGGACAGATACGCAGTATTTT
TRBJ2-5,TRBD1,TRBV24-1,few,CATSDPGTAAQETQYF,TGTGCCACCAGTGACCCCGGGACAGCGGCCCAAGAGACCCAGTACTTC
TRBJ1-1,TRBD1,TRBV24-1,NA,CATSEGQGIAFF,TGTGCCACCAGTGAAGGACAGGGGATAGCTTTCTTT
TRBJ1-2,TRBD1,TRBV5-4,NA,CASTYDREYGYTF,TGTGCCAGCACCTACGACAGGGAGTATGGCTACACCTTC
TRBJ2-7,NA,TRBV21-1,NA,CASSKPTKALLGTGGPYEQYF,TGTGCCAGCAGCAAACCCACGAAAGCACTTCTCGGGACAGGTGGTCCTTACGAGCAGTACTTC
TRBJ2-7,NA,TRBV13,NA,CASSWTSYEQYF,TGTGCCAGCAGCTGGACTTCCTACGAGCAGTACTTC
TRBJ2-3,TRBD1,TRBV19,NA,CASAMGQGSDTQYF,TGTGCCAGTGCCATGGGACAGGGGTCAGATACGCAGTATTTT
TRBJ1-2,NA,TRBV28,once,CASSFPSGMWYGYTF,TGTGCCAGCAGTTTTCCTTCAGGGATGTGGTATGGCTACACCTTC
TRBJ1-6,NA,TRBV19,NA,CASSPDWGLSPLHF,TGTGCCAGTAGTCCCGATTGGGGGCTGTCACCCCTCCACTTT
TRBJ1-1,NA,TRBV9,few,CASSPSPTGSTEAFF,TGTGCCAGCAGCCCCAGTCCCACAGGGAGCACTGAAGCTTTCTTT
TRBJ2-3,NA,TRBV27,NA,CASSLGWRDTQYF,TGTGCCAGCAGCCTGGGCTGGCGAGATACGCAGTATTTT
TRBJ2-3,NA,TRBV9,NA,CASSVGGWTDTQYF,TGTGCCAGCAGCGTAGGCGGGTGGACAGATACGCAGTATTTT
TRBJ2-1,TRBD1,TRBV6-4,once,CASRPDRGGDEQFF,TGTGCCAGCAGACCGGACAGGGGAGGGGATGAGCAGTTCTTC
TRBJ1-4,TRBD1,TRBV5-6,NA,CASSYGQGRNEKLFF,TGTGCCAGCAGCTACGGACAGGGGAGGAATGAAAAACTGTTTTTT
TRBJ2-7,TRBD1,TRBV30,NA,CAWSAARQGEQYF,TGTGCCTGGAGTGCCGCCAGACAGGGCGAGCAGTACTTC
TRBJ2-1,TRBD1,TRBV6-5,NA,CASSYSTGGYEQFF,TGTGCCAGCAGTTACTCGACAGGGGGCTATGAGCAGTTCTTC
TRBJ2-7,NA,TRBV6-5,NA,CASSIRHKSYEQYF,TGTGCCAGCAGTATTCGACACAAAAGCTACGAGCAGTACTTC
TRBJ2-2,NA,TRBV9,NA,CASSVAGVNTGELFF,TGTGCCAGCAGCGTAGCGGGAGTAAACACCGGGGAGCTGTTTTTT
TRBJ1-1,NA,TRBV7-6,NA,CASSLEARGSTEAFF,TGTGCCAGCAGCTTAGAAGCCAGGGGAAGTACTGAAGCTTTCTTT
TRBJ2-7,TRBD2,TRBV7-9,NA,CASSLALSGRSYEQYF,TGTGCCAGCAGCTTAGCGCTCAGCGGGAGATCCTACGAGCAGTACTTC
TRBJ1-1,TRBD1,TRBV18,NA,CASSLGRGAEAFF,TGTGCCAGCTCACTCGGCAGGGGGGCTGAAGCTTTCTTT
TRBJ1-1,NA,TRBV5-4,NA,CASITRGKANTEAFF,TGTGCCAGCATCACAAGGGGCAAGGCGAACACTGAAGCTTTCTTT
TRBJ1-1,NA,TRBV19,NA,CASSILAGVTEAFF,TGTGCCAGTAGTATCTTGGCAGGGGTCACTGAAGCTTTCTTT
TRBJ1-6,NA,TRBV25-1,few,CASSQGAGWSLHF,TGTGCCAGCAGTCAAGGGGCCGGATGGTCCCTCCACTTT
TRBJ1-1,NA,TRBV4-3,NA,CASSQDRVVAEAFF,TGCGCCAGCAGCCAAGACAGGGTGGTGGCTGAAGCTTTCTTT